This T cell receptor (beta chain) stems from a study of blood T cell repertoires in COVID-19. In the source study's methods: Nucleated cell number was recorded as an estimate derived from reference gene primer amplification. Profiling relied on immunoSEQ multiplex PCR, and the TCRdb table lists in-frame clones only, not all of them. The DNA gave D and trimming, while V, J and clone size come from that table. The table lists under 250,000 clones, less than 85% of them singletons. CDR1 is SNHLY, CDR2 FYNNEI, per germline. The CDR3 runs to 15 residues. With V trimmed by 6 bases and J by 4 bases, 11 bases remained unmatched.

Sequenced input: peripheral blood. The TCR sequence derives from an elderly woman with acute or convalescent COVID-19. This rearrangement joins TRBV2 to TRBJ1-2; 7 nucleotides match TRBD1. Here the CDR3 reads CASRFLTGRPYGYTF. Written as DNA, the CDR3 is TGTGCCAGCAGATTCTTGACAGGGCGGCCCTATGGCTACACCTTC.